These T cell receptor beta chains were read from a single sample in a study of blood T cell repertoires in COVID-19. Clones were sequenced by immunoSEQ multiplex PCR, and TCRdb holds only the in-frame ones, with some missing. The sample carries almost 400,000 clones, roughly 86% recorded once. Sequenced: peripheral blood. These receptors were taken from a woman aged 55-70 years with COVID-19, enrolled during active disease. CDR3s include the opening cysteine and the closing phenylalanine or tryptophan. The D gene is left open where the match is weak. Size is omitted from some rows. Given values are once, few, many or a class for expanded clones.

V	D	J	size	CDR3	DNA
TRBV4-1	TRBD1	TRBJ1-4	-	CASSHPTRDRDEKLFF	TGCGCCAGCAGCCACCCGACCCGAGACAGGGATGAAAAACTGTTTTTT
TRBV20-1	-	TRBJ2-7	-	CSATEEYEQYF	TGCAGTGCTACCGAGGAGTACGAGCAGTACTTC
TRBV6-1	-	TRBJ2-7	once	CASSEEAAYEQYF	TGTGCCAGCAGTGAGGAGGCGGCCTACGAGCAGTACTTC
TRBV2	-	TRBJ2-6	-	CASSDYRLTGANVLTF	TGTGCCAGCAGCGACTATCGATTGACTGGGGCCAACGTCCTGACTTTC
TRBV4-2	TRBD2	TRBJ2-1	-	CASSQERAGGNNEQFF	TGTGCCAGCAGCCAAGAGAGGGCGGGGGGGAACAATGAGCAGTTCTTC
TRBV9	TRBD2	TRBJ2-7	-	CASSPFGGSYEQYF	TGTGCCAGCAGCCCCTTCGGGGGGTCCTACGAGCAGTACTTC
TRBV19	TRBD1	TRBJ1-5	once	CAIRMTGSGNQPQHF	TGTGCCATCCGAATGACAGGGAGTGGCAATCAGCCCCAGCATTTT
TRBV19	TRBD1	TRBJ1-1	-	CASTPDRVDTEAFF	TGTGCCAGTACCCCGGACAGGGTTGACACTGAAGCTTTCTTT
TRBV19	-	TRBJ1-2	-	CASSPLGDRKRGIYGYTF	TGTGCCAGTAGTCCCTTGGGTGACAGAAAGCGGGGGATCTATGGCTACACCTTC
TRBV5-1	TRBD2	TRBJ2-4	-	CASSLPTSGGLAKNIQYF	TGCGCCAGCAGCTTGCCGACTAGCGGGGGCCTAGCCAAAAACATTCAGTACTTC
TRBV11-2	TRBD2	TRBJ2-3	-	CASDVLAGGRADTQYF	TGTGCCAGCGACGTATTAGCGGGGGGGCGAGCAGATACGCAGTATTTT
TRBV19	TRBD1	TRBJ2-1	-	CASSGDSYEQFF	TGTGCCAGTAGTGGGGACAGTTACGAGCAGTTCTTC
TRBV5-1	TRBD1	TRBJ2-5	-	CASSFSGGQETQYF	TGCGCCAGCAGCTTTTCAGGGGGCCAAGAGACCCAGTACTTC
TRBV6-5	-	TRBJ2-5	-	CASSSRETQYF	TGTGCCAGCAGTTCTCGAGAGACCCAGTACTTC
TRBV3-1/TRBV3-2	-	TRBJ2-5	-	CASSQVAAVQETQYF	TGTGCCAGCAGCCAAGTCGCGGCAGTCCAAGAGACCCAGTACTTC
TRBV5-1	TRBD1	TRBJ1-1	-	CASSTGTVEAFF	TGCGCCAGCAGCACCGGGACAGTAGAAGCTTTCTTT
TRBV11-3	-	TRBJ2-2	-	CASSLDRSSTGELFF	TGTGCCAGCAGCTTAGACAGGTCAAGCACCGGGGAGCTGTTTTTT
TRBV6-6	-	TRBJ2-5	-	CASSRGLDLGTQYF	TGTGCCAGCAGTCGGGGACTTGACTTAGGGACCCAGTACTTC
TRBV2	-	TRBJ1-2	-	CASRAGYGYTF	TGTGCCAGCCGCGCAGGTTATGGCTACACCTTC
TRBV12-5	-	TRBJ1-6	-	CASGLAYSPLHF	TGTGCTAGTGGTTTGGCGTATTCACCCCTCCACTTT
TRBV11-2	-	TRBJ1-4	-	CASSLAAWSEKLFF	TGTGCCAGCAGCCTTGCGGCCTGGAGCGAAAAACTGTTTTTT
TRBV9	-	TRBJ1-3	once	CASSASGGPSGNTIYF	TGTGCCAGCAGCGCGTCGGGAGGGCCTTCTGGAAACACCATATATTTT
TRBV19	-	TRBJ2-1	once	CASGSGTHNEQFF	TGTGCCAGTGGCTCGGGAACCCACAATGAGCAGTTCTTC
TRBV10-3	TRBD1	TRBJ1-3	-	CAIKRTGDFSGNTIYF	TGTGCCATCAAGAGGACAGGGGATTTCTCTGGAAACACCATATATTTT
TRBV28	TRBD1	TRBJ2-7	-	CASSSGTGVNEQYF	TGTGCCAGCAGTTCCGGGACAGGGGTGAACGAGCAGTACTTC
TRBV18	TRBD1	TRBJ1-2	-	CASSDLRGQGGYGYTF	TGTGCCAGCTCTGACTTACGGGGACAGGGGGGCTATGGCTACACCTTC
TRBV28	-	TRBJ1-1	-	CASLTGSTEAFF	TGTGCCAGCCTGACCGGGAGCACTGAAGCTTTCTTT
TRBV5-1	-	TRBJ2-3	-	CASSLVGGPYTDTQYF	TGCGCCAGCAGCTTGGTGGGGGGACCGTACACAGATACGCAGTATTTT
TRBV4-2	TRBD1	TRBJ1-4	-	CASSPSSGQYNEKLFF	TGTGCCAGCAGCCCCTCCTCGGGACAGTATAATGAAAAACTGTTTTTT
TRBV4-1	TRBD2	TRBJ2-3	-	CASSQKGSGTSGGSPRTDTQYF	TGCGCCAGCAGCCAAAAGGGCTCCGGGACTAGCGGGGGGTCGCCCCGCACAGATACGCAGTATTTT
TRBV7-3	-	TRBJ2-2	-	CASNLGGDTGELFF	TGTGCCAGCAATCTAGGCGGGGACACCGGGGAGCTGTTTTTT
TRBV11-2	-	TRBJ2-1	-	CASSEFRDWPYNEQFF	TGTGCCAGCAGCGAATTCCGGGACTGGCCCTACAATGAGCAGTTCTTC
TRBV5-4	-	TRBJ1-4	-	CASSLGQRVGGEKLFF	TGTGCCAGCAGCTTGGGACAAAGGGTTGGAGGTGAAAAACTGTTTTTT
TRBV3-1/TRBV3-2	TRBD2	TRBJ2-1	-	CASSHSRGLAGAHSYNEQFF	TGTGCCAGCAGCCATTCAAGGGGACTAGCGGGGGCCCACTCCTACAATGAGCAGTTCTTC
TRBV5-1	-	TRBJ1-2	-	CASSYSTTGTFGYTF	TGCGCCAGCAGCTACTCTACTACCGGGACATTCGGCTACACCTTC
TRBV19	-	TRBJ2-7	once	CASSTLTEWYF	TGTGCCAGTAGTACCCTGACAGAATGGTACTTC
TRBV13	-	TRBJ1-1	-	CASSPQGYTEAFF	TGTGCCAGCAGCCCCCAGGGTTACACTGAAGCTTTCTTT
TRBV28	-	TRBJ2-1	-	CASSPGLHNEQFF	TGTGCCAGCAGTCCGGGACTGCACAATGAGCAGTTCTTC
TRBV7-8	TRBD1	TRBJ2-7	-	CASSLLHKTGYAYEQYF	TGTGCCAGCAGCTTATTGCATAAGACAGGGTACGCCTACGAGCAGTACTTC
TRBV5-1	-	TRBJ2-5	-	CASSLAPAVSAETQYF	TGCGCCAGCAGCTTGGCCCCAGCGGTATCCGCAGAGACCCAGTACTTC
TRBV6-6	-	TRBJ1-1	few	CASSYGLPAEAFF	TGTGCCAGCAGCTACGGACTGCCAGCTGAAGCTTTCTTT
TRBV7-6	TRBD1	TRBJ1-5	few	CASSFGTGDQPQHF	TGTGCCAGCAGCTTCGGGACAGGGGATCAGCCCCAGCATTTT
TRBV18	-	TRBJ2-7	-	CASSPPNSGAAYEQYF	TGTGCCAGCTCACCACCCAATTCAGGGGCGGCCTACGAGCAGTACTTC
TRBV2	-	TRBJ2-2	-	CASSEALQGNTGELFF	TGTGCCAGCAGTGAAGCGCTCCAGGGGAACACCGGGGAGCTGTTTTTT
TRBV2	-	TRBJ2-1	-	CASIGQTVGEQFF	TGTGCCAGCATAGGACAGACGGTAGGTGAGCAGTTCTTC
TRBV3-1/TRBV3-2	-	TRBJ1-1	-	CASSRQGMNTEAFF	TGTGCCAGCAGCCGCCAGGGAATGAACACTGAAGCTTTCTTT
TRBV6-6	TRBD1	TRBJ2-2	-	CASSPAMGQVKTGELFF	TGTGCCAGCAGTCCCGCTATGGGACAGGTTAAGACCGGGGAGCTGTTTTTT
TRBV24-1	TRBD1	TRBJ2-5	-	CATSEVNRDRGLETQYF	TGTGCCACCAGTGAGGTCAACCGGGACAGGGGGCTAGAGACCCAGTACTTC
TRBV5-1	TRBD1	TRBJ2-7	-	CASSPTGGDYEQYF	TGCGCCAGCAGCCCTACAGGGGGTGACTACGAGCAGTACTTC
TRBV19	-	TRBJ2-7	-	CASAYAASYEQYF	TGTGCCAGTGCCTATGCTGCTTCCTACGAGCAGTACTTC